The T cell receptor beta chain described here comes from a study of shared T cell receptors in the human thymus. V was cut by 3 bases and J by 3 bases, with 7 bases left in between. The germline CDR1 and CDR2 sequences are SQVTM and ANQGSEA. The CDR3 consists of 12 residues. The table came from immunoSEQ multiplex PCR; TCRdb's copy has only in-frame clones and leaves some out. The sample records hundreds of thousands of clones, roughly 90% being singletons. This same sample was also taken into another study, of human thymus T cells. This second report adds: Resections were taken during corrective heart surgery, and the thymus tissue came from these.

The genes are TRBV29-1 and TRBJ2-3; D perhaps matches TRBD2 (5 bases). The origin of this receptor is a boy less than two years old with a congenital heart defect. Sequenced input: thymocytes. The CDR3 sequence: CSVERGTDTQYF. In DNA form, the CDR3 reads TGCAGCGTTGAGCGCGGGACAGATACGCAGTATTTT.